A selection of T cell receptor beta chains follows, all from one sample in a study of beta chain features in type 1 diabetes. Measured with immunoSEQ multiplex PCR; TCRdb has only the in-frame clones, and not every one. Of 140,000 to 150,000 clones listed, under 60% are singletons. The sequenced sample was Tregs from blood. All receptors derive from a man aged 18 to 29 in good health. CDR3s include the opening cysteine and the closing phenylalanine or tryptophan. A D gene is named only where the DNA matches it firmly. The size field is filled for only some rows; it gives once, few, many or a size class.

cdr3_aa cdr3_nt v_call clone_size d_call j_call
CASTPKSGTPHRETQYF TGTGCCAGCACCCCCAAATCCGGGACTCCCCATCGGGAGACCCAGTACTTC TRBV7-9 - - TRBJ2-5
CASSSVSSDTQYF TGTGCCAGTAGCTCCGTATCGTCAGATACGCAGTATTTT TRBV19 few - TRBJ2-3
CASSLEVGQRVYGYTF TGTGCCAGCAGCTTAGAAGTGGGACAGCGCGTCTATGGCTACACCTTC TRBV7-2 few TRBD1 TRBJ1-2
CASSYGLALYNEQFF TGTGCCAGCAGCTACGGACTAGCGTTATACAATGAGCAGTTCTTC TRBV5-4 - TRBD2 TRBJ2-1
CASSQSYTSGRTDTQYF TGTGCCAGCAGCCAATCCTACACTAGCGGAAGAACAGATACGCAGTATTTT TRBV7-9 - TRBD2 TRBJ2-3
CASSSQTSRFYEQYF TGTGCCAGCAGTTCCCAGACTAGCAGGTTCTACGAGCAGTACTTC TRBV28 - TRBD2 TRBJ2-7
CASSFGGHEQYF TGCGCCAGCAGCTTCGGGGGGCACGAGCAGTACTTC TRBV5-1 few - TRBJ2-7
CASSPRGGRLSGELFF TGTGCCAGCAGCCCCCGGGGGGGCCGATTATCCGGGGAGCTGTTTTTT TRBV7-9 few TRBD2 TRBJ2-2
CASSSRTGEETQYF TGTGCCAGCAGCTCACGGACAGGAGAAGAGACCCAGTACTTC TRBV11-2 - TRBD1 TRBJ2-5
CASSLSYGYTF TGTGCCAGCAGCCTATCTTATGGCTACACCTTC TRBV28 - - TRBJ1-2